The 20 T cell receptor beta chains reported below all come from one sample, sequenced in a study of T cells in Graves' hyperthyroidism and ophthalmopathy. Amplified TCR beta CDR3 regions came from RNA transcripts. The study used the HTBI primer set for a first-round RT-PCR of the TCR CDR3. TCRdb reprocessed the multiplex PCR reads with MiXCR, giving one entry per CDR3 protein. The sample yields about 400,000 distinct CDR3 sequences, roughly 14% seen once. The specimen was blood. The source is a young woman with Graves' hyperthyroidism.

With respect to this clonotype: One base away lies a much larger clone, so this may be a sequencing read error. The rearrangement joins TRBV29-1 to TRBJ1-1; 10 bases map to TRBD1. The CDR3 has 16 residues. The junction had 19 bases not matched to a gene; V was cut back by 6 bases and J by 9 bases. Germline CDR1 SQVTM, CDR2 ANQGSEA. The chain's CDR3 is CSVQRWGTGVRTKAFF. The CDR3 DNA is TGCAGCGTCCAACGATGGGGGACAGGGGTAAGGACTAAAGCTTTCTTT.

This clonotype was seen at least ten times. The chain employs TRBV29-1 and TRBJ2-5, with 8 bases aligning to TRBD1. The CDR3 sequence is 15 residues long. Per the germline V gene, CDR1 is SQVTM and CDR2 is ANQGSEA. V gave up 1 base and J gave up 4 bases; unmatched junction bases: 8. DNA of the CDR3: TGCAGCGTTGAAGGAGCAGGGGGCATAGGAGAGACCCAGTACTTC. It is translated as CSVEGAGGIGETQYF.

This clonotype was observed at least ten times. This chain joins TRBV7-9 and TRBJ2-5, with TRBD1 identical over 7 bases. In germline, CDR1 is SEHNR, CDR2 FQNEAQ (reference sequence). V lost 4 bases and J lost 0; bases outside the gene matches: 5. This CDR3 comprises 15 residues. CDR3 bases: TGTGCCAGCAGCTCACAGGGACAGTACCAAGAGACCCAGTACTTC. It is translated as CASSSQGQYQETQYF.

This clonotype appeared a few times. The V gene is TRBV7-9, the J gene TRBJ2-1; 8 bases align to TRBD1. Per the germline V gene, CDR1 is SEHNR and CDR2 is FQNEAQ (reference sequence). CDR3 size: 18 residues. After removal of 2 bases from V and 3 bases from J, the junction contained 12 bases not matched to a gene. The CDR3 sequence: CASSLRPGQGAYYNEQFF. In DNA, the CDR3 is TGTGCCAGCAGCTTACGTCCGGGGCAGGGGGCTTACTACAATGAGCAGTTCTTC.

This clonotype was detected many times. V gene TRBV3-1 combines with J gene TRBJ1-5; no clear D. Germline V gene lookup returns CDR1 LGHDT and CDR2 YNNKEL (reference sequence). Trimming took off 4 bases at V and 4 bases at J, with 11 bases between the two ends. The CDR3 has 14 amino acids. The CDR3 region is CASSPDPLNQPQHF. In nucleotides, the CDR3 is TGTGCCAGCAGCCCGGACCCTTTGAATCAGCCCCAGCATTTT.

The chain has TRBV12-3 or TRBV12-4 and TRBJ2-7; no firm D call. CDR3 length: 13 residues. V was shortened by 8 bases and J by 2 bases, with 13 bases between the two germline ends. The CDR3 DNA reads TGTGCCAGCGGAGACCGTATTCCCTACGAGCAGTACTTC. Amino acids: CASGDRIPYEQYF.

About this clonotype: A much larger clone differs from this one at a single base, so this may be a read error. The conserved phenylalanine or tryptophan is not found at the CDR3 terminus, so this likely reflects a read error. V usage is TRBV6-1 and J usage is TRBJ1-2; 8 nucleotides agree with TRBD1. The CDR3 runs to 14 residues. The J segment lost 3 bases and the V segment lost 4 bases, leaving 4 bases of the junction unmatched. Germline V gene data show CDR1 as MNHNS and CDR2 as SASEGT. The CDR3 sequence: CASSGDRQYYGYTL. The DNA of the CDR3 is TGTGCCAGCAGTGGGGACAGGCAGTACTATGGCTACACCCTC.

This clonotype came up a few times. CDR3: CASSSPQPNIQYF. CDR3 DNA: TGTGCCAGCAGCAGCCCTCAACCTAACATTCAGTACTTC. The chain has TRBV7-9 and TRBJ2-4; no firm D call. The germline V and J ends were trimmed by 5 bases and 7 bases, with 12 bases remaining between them. Germline CDR1 and CDR2: SEHNR and FQNEAQ (reference sequence). The CDR3 loop spans 13 amino acids.

This clonotype occurred many times. J is TRBJ2-7 and V is TRBV28; 9 bases are a match to TRBD2. The CDR3 is 15 residues long. Germline V gene sequence: CDR1 MDHEN, CDR2 SYDVKM. The J segment lost 2 bases and the V segment lost 8 bases, leaving 10 bases of the junction unmatched. The CDR3 sequence: CASGKGAGGAYEQYF. The CDR3, as DNA: TGTGCCAGCGGGAAAGGGGCGGGAGGGGCCTACGAGCAGTACTTC.

This chain links TRBV7-9 with TRBJ2-1; the match to TRBD1 covers 7 bases. The length of the CDR3 is 14 residues. V dropped 3 bases and J dropped 7; count of bases not matched to a gene: 6. Germline CDR1 reads SEHNR; CDR2 reads FQNEAQ (reference sequence). The CDR3, as DNA: TGTGCCAGCAGCTTCTTGGGACAGCCAAATGAGCAGTTCTTC. This codes for CASSFLGQPNEQFF.

There are many counts of this clonotype. The chain uses TRBV11-2 and TRBJ1-2; D unresolved. The germline V gene encodes CDR1 SGHAT and CDR2 FQNNGV. V dropped 5 bases and J dropped 8 bases, with 15 bases sitting between them. This CDR3 contains 13 residues. The CDR3 sequence is CASSAQWGSGYTF. The DNA for the CDR3 is TGTGCCAGCAGCGCACAGTGGGGATCCGGCTACACCTTC. The full variable domain, its missing parts supplied by reference TRBV11-2 and TRBJ1-2, is EAGVAQSPRYKIIEKRQSVAFWCNPISGHATLYWYQQILGQGPKLLIQFQNNGVVDDSQLPKDRFSAERLKGVDSTLKIQPAKLEDSAVYLCASSAQWGSGYTFGSGTRLTVV.

This clonotype was observed at least ten times. The V gene is TRBV20-1, the J gene TRBJ2-5; possible D gene TRBD2, 6 bases. Trimming pared 6 bases from V and 3 bases from J, leaving 14 bases between. Germline V gives CDR1 DFQATT, CDR2 SNEGSKA (reference sequence). This CDR3 has 13 residues. The CDR3 spells CSAGGLGEETQYF. The DNA for the CDR3 is TGCAGTGCCGGGGGTTTAGGTGAAGAGACCCAGTACTTC.

This clonotype has a handful of counts. The chain couples TRBV3-1 to TRBJ1-2; 8 positions match TRBD1. Germline V gives CDR1 LGHDT, CDR2 YNNKEL (reference sequence). CDR3 length: 15 residues. Unmatched junction bases numbered 12, after V lost 4 bases and J lost 8 bases. CDR3 sequence: CASSPPDRELRGYTF. CDR3 in DNA: TGTGCCAGCAGCCCGCCGGACAGGGAGTTAAGAGGCTACACCTTC.

The chain has TRBV3-1 and TRBJ1-2; no firm D call. There are 14 residues in the CDR3. V was cut by 0 bases and J by 0 bases, with 5 bases left in between. CDR1 is LGHDT and CDR2 is YNNKEL in the germline V gene (reference sequence). The CDR3 reads CASSQDLSNYGYTF. Here the CDR3 DNA reads TGTGCCAGCAGCCAAGATCTCTCTAACTATGGCTACACCTTC.

This clonotype has a handful of counts. The genes are TRBV6-1 and TRBJ1-4; tentatively, D is TRBD1 (5 bases). CDR1 is MNHNS, CDR2 SASEGT, per germline. The CDR3 is made up of 14 amino acids. V shed 6 bases and J shed 3 bases, with 11 bases lying between them. The CDR3 nucleotides read TGTGCCAGCAGCTCCAGGGCTTCTAATGAAAAACTGTTTTTT. Amino acids: CASSSRASNEKLFF.

The sample holds many counts of this clonotype. The rearrangement uses TRBV5-6 and TRBJ2-3; the match to TRBD2 covers 8 bases. This CDR3 has 16 residues. The germline CDR1 and CDR2 sequences are SGHDT and YYEEEE. J lost 2 bases, V lost 5 bases, and 10 bases had no gene match. The CDR3 reads CASSHYGGGATDTQYF. For the CDR3, the DNA is TGTGCCAGCAGTCATTACGGGGGGGGAGCCACAGATACGCAGTATTTT.

A remark on this clonotype: This may be a read error: a much more frequent sequence differs by one nucleotide. CDR3 sequence: CASRGDRANEQFF. CDR3 nucleotide sequence: TGTGCCAGCAGGGGAGACAGGGCAAATGAGCAGTTCTTC. The V and J genes are TRBV6-2 or TRBV6-3 and TRBJ2-1; 7 bases line up with TRBD1. Germline V CDR1 and CDR2: MNHEY, SVGEGT. J lost 7 bases, V lost 6 bases, and 6 bases had no gene match. This CDR3 is 13 amino acids long.

This clonotype has more than one count but fewer than ten. The rearrangement uses TRBV2 and TRBJ1-3, with 9 bases fitting TRBD1. The V gene's germline CDR1 is SNHLY and CDR2 FYNNEI. V lost 6 bases, J lost 4 bases, and 7 bases stayed unmatched. The CDR3 is made up of 15 amino acids. CDR3 DNA: TGTGCCAGCAGCCCCGGGACAGGGAACGGAAACACCATATATTTT. Its protein is CASSPGTGNGNTIYF.

This clonotype was seen repeatedly, ten times or more. J is TRBJ2-1 and V is TRBV7-2; 7 bases are a match to TRBD1. The CDR3 length is 15 residues. V shed 5 bases, J shed 5 bases, and the junction held 9 bases outside the gene matches. The germline V gene has CDR1 SGHTA and CDR2 FQGNSA. The CDR3 coding sequence is TGTGCCAGCAGCCCCTCCGGGACAGCTGACAATGAGCAGTTCTTC. Translating gives CASSPSGTADNEQFF. Full variable domain (remainder filled in from reference TRBV7-2 and TRBJ2-1): GAGVSQSPSNKVTEKGKDVELRCDPISGHTALYWYRQSLGQGLEFLIYFQGNSAPDKSGLPSDRFSAERTGGSVSTLTIQRTQQEDSAVYLCASSPSGTADNEQFFGPGTRLTVL.

This clonotype was observed at least ten times. The chain is built from TRBV6-2 or TRBV6-3 and TRBJ2-7; unclear D gene. Trimming pared 2 bases from V and 0 bases from J, leaving 11 bases between. The CDR3 contains 15 residues. CDR1 is MNHEY and CDR2 is SVGEGT in the germline V gene. The CDR3 nucleotides read TGTGCCAGCAGTTACGTAGTAGGTGTCTCCTACGAGCAGTACTTC. Protein: CASSYVVGVSYEQYF.